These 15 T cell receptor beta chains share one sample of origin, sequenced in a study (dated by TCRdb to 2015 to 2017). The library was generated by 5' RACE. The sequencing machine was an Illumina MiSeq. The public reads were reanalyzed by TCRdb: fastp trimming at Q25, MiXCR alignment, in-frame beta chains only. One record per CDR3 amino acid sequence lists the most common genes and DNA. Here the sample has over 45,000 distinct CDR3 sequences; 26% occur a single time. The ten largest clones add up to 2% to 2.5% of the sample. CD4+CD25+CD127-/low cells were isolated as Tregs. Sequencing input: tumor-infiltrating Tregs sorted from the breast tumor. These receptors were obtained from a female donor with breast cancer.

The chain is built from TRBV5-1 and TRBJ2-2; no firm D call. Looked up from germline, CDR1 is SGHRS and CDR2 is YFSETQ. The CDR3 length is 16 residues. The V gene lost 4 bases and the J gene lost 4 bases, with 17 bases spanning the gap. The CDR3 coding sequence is TGCGCCAGCAGCCCCACGACGTCGGTGGGCACCGGGGAGCTGTTTTTT. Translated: CASSPTTSVGTGELFF.

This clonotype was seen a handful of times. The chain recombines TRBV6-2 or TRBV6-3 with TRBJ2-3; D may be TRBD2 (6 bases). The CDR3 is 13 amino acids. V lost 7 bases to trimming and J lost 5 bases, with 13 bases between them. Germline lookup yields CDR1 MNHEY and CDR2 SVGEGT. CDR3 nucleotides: TGTGCCAGCAAACCGAATAGCGGAGATACGCAGTATTTT. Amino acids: CASKPNSGDTQYF.

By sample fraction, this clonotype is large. CDR3 residues: CAGGQNKQFF. CDR3 nucleotide sequence: TGTGCCGGCGGACAGAACAAGCAGTTCTTC. The J gene is TRBJ2-1, the V gene TRBV6-2 or TRBV6-3; TRBD1 is a possible D gene (6 bases). Germline CDR1 and CDR2: MNHEY and SVGEGT. Trimming removed 11 bases from V and 11 bases from J, with 13 bases in between. This CDR3 is built from 10 residues.

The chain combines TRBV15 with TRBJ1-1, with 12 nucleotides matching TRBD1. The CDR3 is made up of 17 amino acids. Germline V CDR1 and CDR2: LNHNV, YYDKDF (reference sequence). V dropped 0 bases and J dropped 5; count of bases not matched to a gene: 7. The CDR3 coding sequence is TGTGCCACCAGCAGAGAAGGGACAGGGGGCAGAAGAACTGAAGCTTTCTTT. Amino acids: CATSREGTGGRRTEAFF.

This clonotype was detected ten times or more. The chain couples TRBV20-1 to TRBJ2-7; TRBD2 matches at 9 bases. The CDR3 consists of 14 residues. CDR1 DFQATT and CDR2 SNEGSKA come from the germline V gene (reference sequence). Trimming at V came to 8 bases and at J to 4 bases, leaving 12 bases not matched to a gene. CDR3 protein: CSNRKRLAEYEQYF. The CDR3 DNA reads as TGCAGTAACCGCAAAAGACTAGCGGAATACGAGCAGTACTTC.

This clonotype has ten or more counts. The CDR3 sequence is CASSVRAGGQGYTEAFF. In DNA form, the CDR3 reads TGTGCCAGCAGCGTAAGGGCTGGGGGACAGGGGTACACTGAAGCTTTCTTT. This rearrangement joins TRBV9 to TRBJ1-1; 10 nucleotides align to TRBD1. The V segment lost 1 base and the J segment 3 bases; nucleotides outside the gene matches: 9. CDR3 length: 17 residues. CDR1 and CDR2 from the germline V gene are SGDLS and YYNGEE.

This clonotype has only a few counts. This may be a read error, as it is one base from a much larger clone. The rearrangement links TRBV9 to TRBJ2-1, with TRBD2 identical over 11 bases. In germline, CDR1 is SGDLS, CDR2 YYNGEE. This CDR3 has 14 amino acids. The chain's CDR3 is CTSGIAGGSNEQFF. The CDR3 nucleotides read TGTACCAGCGGAATAGCGGGGGGGAGCAATGAGCAGTTCTTC.

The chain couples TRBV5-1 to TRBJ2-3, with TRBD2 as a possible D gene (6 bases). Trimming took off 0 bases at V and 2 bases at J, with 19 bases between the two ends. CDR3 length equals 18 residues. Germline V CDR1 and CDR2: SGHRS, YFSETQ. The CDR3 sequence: CASSLAGTGASATDTQYF. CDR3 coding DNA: TGCGCCAGCAGCTTGGCGGGGACGGGAGCTTCTGCCACAGATACGCAGTATTTT.

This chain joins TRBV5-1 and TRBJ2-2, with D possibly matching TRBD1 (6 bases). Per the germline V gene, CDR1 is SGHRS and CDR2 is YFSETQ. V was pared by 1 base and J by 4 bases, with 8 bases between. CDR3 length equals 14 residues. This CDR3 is CASSLIGGTGELFF. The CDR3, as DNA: TGCGCCAGCAGCTTGATAGGGGGCACCGGGGAGCTGTTTTTT.

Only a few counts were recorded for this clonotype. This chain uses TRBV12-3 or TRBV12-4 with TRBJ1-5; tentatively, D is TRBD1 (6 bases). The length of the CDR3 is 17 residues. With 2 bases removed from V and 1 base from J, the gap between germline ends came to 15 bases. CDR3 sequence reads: CASSLRGRGLSNQPQHF. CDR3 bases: TGTGCCAGCAGTTTAAGGGGGAGGGGCTTGAGCAATCAGCCCCAGCATTTT.

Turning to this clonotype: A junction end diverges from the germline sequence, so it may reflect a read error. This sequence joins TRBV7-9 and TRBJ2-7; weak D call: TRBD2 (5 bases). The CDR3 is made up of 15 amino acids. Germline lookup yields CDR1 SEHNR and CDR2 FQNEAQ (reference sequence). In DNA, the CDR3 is TGCGCCAGCAGCTTGGGATCGGGGATCTCCTACGAGCAGTACTTC. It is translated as CASSLGSGISYEQYF.

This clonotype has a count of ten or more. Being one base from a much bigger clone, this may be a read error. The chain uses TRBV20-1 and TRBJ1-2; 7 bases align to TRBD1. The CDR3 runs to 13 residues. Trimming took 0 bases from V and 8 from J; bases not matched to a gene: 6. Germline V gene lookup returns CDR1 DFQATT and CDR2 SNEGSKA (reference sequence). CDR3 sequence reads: CSARDGTDRGYTF. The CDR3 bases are TGCAGTGCTAGAGATGGGACAGACCGGGGCTACACCTTC.

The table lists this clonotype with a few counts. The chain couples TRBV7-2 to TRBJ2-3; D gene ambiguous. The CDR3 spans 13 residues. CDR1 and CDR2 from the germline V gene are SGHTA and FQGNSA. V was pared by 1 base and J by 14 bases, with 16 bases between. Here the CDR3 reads CASSLEVPKPLYF. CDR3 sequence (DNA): TGTGCCAGCAGCTTAGAGGTCCCGAAGCCTCTGTATTTT.

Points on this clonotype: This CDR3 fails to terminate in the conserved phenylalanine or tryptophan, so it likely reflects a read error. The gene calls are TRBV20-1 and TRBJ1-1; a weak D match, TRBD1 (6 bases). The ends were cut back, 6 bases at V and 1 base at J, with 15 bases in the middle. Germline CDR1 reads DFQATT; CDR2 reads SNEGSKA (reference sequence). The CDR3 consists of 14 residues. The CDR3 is CSAWLTGRNTEAFL. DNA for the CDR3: TGCAGTGCGTGGCTGACAGGCCGGAACACTGAAGCTTTCCTT.

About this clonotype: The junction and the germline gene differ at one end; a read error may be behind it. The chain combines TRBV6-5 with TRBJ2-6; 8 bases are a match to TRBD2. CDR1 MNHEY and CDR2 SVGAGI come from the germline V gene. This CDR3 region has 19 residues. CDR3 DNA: TGTGCCAGCGGACAGAGAATTACGGGAGGGAACTCTGGAGCCAACGTCCTGACTTTC. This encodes CASGQRITGGNSGANVLTF.